Listed below are T cell receptor beta chains from one sample, sequenced in a study of T cells in Graves' hyperthyroidism and ophthalmopathy. Using its own MiXCR run on the multiplex PCR reads, TCRdb lists one record per CDR3 protein. The table includes about 640,000 distinct CDR3 sequences, less than 25% detected once. The sample taken for sequencing was blood. The receptors stem from a man aged 30 to 45 with Graves' ophthalmopathy. CDR3s include the opening cysteine and the closing phenylalanine or tryptophan. The D gene is left open where the match is weak. The size entry is marked missing in some rows and otherwise reads once, few, many or a size class.

CASSPGVGFIYEQYF,TGTGCCAGCAGCCCGGGGGTAGGGTTCATCTACGAGCAGTACTTC,TRBV6-1,.,.,TRBJ2-7
CASSPWTGRDEKLFF,TGTGCCAGCAGTCCTTGGACAGGGCGGGATGAAAAACTGTTTTTT,TRBV12-3/TRBV12-4,TRBD1,.,TRBJ1-4
CAWLRGHPPVADTQYF,TGTGCCTGGTTGCGGGGCCATCCACCCGTCGCAGATACGCAGTATTTT,TRBV30,.,.,TRBJ2-3
CAWNPGTSFNEQFF,TGTGCCTGGAATCCCGGGACTAGCTTCAATGAGCAGTTCTTC,TRBV30,TRBD2,few,TRBJ2-1
CASSLYVLGYSGANVLTF,TGTGCCAGCAGCTTATACGTTCTGGGGTACTCTGGGGCCAACGTCCTGACTTTC,TRBV7-9,.,few,TRBJ2-6
CSVQSWGGGTNEQFF,TGCAGTGTTCAATCGTGGGGAGGAGGAACCAATGAGCAGTTCTTC,TRBV20-1,.,few,TRBJ2-1
CASSQGARAAFF,TGTGCCAGCAGTCAGGGGGCGCGAGCCGCTTTCTTT,TRBV6-1,TRBD1,.,TRBJ1-1
CASSQGRNRGETQYF,TGCGCCAGCAGCCAAGGACGGAACCGGGGAGAGACCCAGTACTTC,TRBV4-1,.,.,TRBJ2-5
CASALDRNTEAFF,TGTGCCAGCGCGTTGGACAGAAACACTGAAGCTTTCTTT,TRBV6-1,.,many,TRBJ1-1
CASKSRQGGGTEAFF,TGTGCCAGCAAATCACGACAGGGTGGGGGTACTGAAGCTTTCTTT,TRBV6-1,TRBD1,few,TRBJ1-1
CASGVLGYEQYF,TGTGCCAGCGGAGTTTTGGGCTACGAGCAGTACTTC,TRBV2,.,few,TRBJ2-7
CASSLTHRNSYNEQFF,TGTGCCAGCAGCTTAACGCACAGGAACTCCTACAATGAGCAGTTCTTC,TRBV7-3,.,few,TRBJ2-1
CSARGRLASTDTQYF,TGCAGTGCTAGGGGGAGACTAGCGTCCACAGATACGCAGTATTTT,TRBV20-1,TRBD2,.,TRBJ2-3
CASSQADRLSGNTIYF,TGCGCCAGCAGCCAGGCTGACAGGCTCTCTGGAAACACCATATATTTT,TRBV4-1,.,.,TRBJ1-3
CASSPGQVGELFF,TGTGCCAGCAGTCCGGGGCAGGTCGGGGAGCTGTTTTTT,TRBV12-3/TRBV12-4,.,.,TRBJ2-2
CASSPGQGLRETQYF,TGTGCCAGCAGCCCGGGACAGGGATTAAGGGAGACCCAGTACTTC,TRBV9,TRBD1,many,TRBJ2-5
CASSATVGYTF,TGTGCCAGCAGCGCGACAGTTGGCTACACCTTC,TRBV7-9,.,.,TRBJ1-2
CASSFGGSNYEQYF,TGTGCCAGCAGCTTTGGCGGGAGTAACTACGAGCAGTACTTC,TRBV7-2,TRBD2,many,TRBJ2-7
CASTWTGGNQPQHF,TGTGCCAGCACTTGGACAGGGGGCAATCAGCCCCAGCATTTT,TRBV2,TRBD1,many,TRBJ1-5
CASSARGLRNEQFF,TGTGCCAGCTCGGCCAGGGGGTTACGGAATGAGCAGTTCTTC,TRBV6-1,TRBD1,.,TRBJ2-1
CAWSPGGNTQYF,TGTGCCTGGAGCCCGGGGGGCAATACGCAGTATTTT,TRBV30,.,.,TRBJ2-3
CASSLLIVDRGEDADTQYF,TGTGCCAGCAGTTTATTAATTGTGGACAGGGGGGAGGACGCAGATACGCAGTATTTT,TRBV28,TRBD1,.,TRBJ2-3
CASSLDRGGAGGYTF,TGTGCCAGCAGCTTAGATCGGGGGGGGGCCGGAGGCTACACCTTC,TRBV11-2,.,few,TRBJ1-2
CASSLQGRADTQYF,TGTGCCAGCAGTCTACAGGGAAGGGCAGATACGCAGTATTTT,TRBV6-2/TRBV6-3,.,.,TRBJ2-3
CASSDRDRGLWSNQPQHF,TGTGCCAGCAGTGACCGGGACAGGGGCCTCTGGAGCAATCAGCCCCAGCATTTT,TRBV6-2/TRBV6-3,TRBD1,.,TRBJ1-5
CASSEVSTSDWRNEQFF,TGTGCCAGCAGTGAAGTTAGTACGTCGGACTGGCGCAATGAGCAGTTCTTC,TRBV6-1,.,many,TRBJ2-1
CASSANGSPGYEQYF,TGTGCCAGCAGCGCGAACGGGAGTCCCGGTTACGAGCAGTACTTC,TRBV9,.,.,TRBJ2-7
CASSHISNEQFF,TGTGCCAGCAGCCACATTAGCAATGAGCAGTTCTTC,TRBV7-9,.,.,TRBJ2-1
CASSLQKEGPQETQYF,TGCGCCAGCAGCTTACAGAAAGAGGGGCCACAAGAGACCCAGTACTTC,TRBV5-1,.,few,TRBJ2-5
CASSINSAGGRTDTQYF,TGTGCCAGTAGTATAAATTCAGCGGGAGGTCGCACAGATACGCAGTATTTT,TRBV11-2,TRBD2,.,TRBJ2-3
CATSDFSSISYNEQFF,TGTGCCACCAGTGATTTTTCTAGCATCTCCTACAATGAGCAGTTCTTC,TRBV24-1,.,.,TRBJ2-1
CAWSGEGGPMALNEQFF,TGTGCCTGGAGTGGGGAGGGAGGGCCGATGGCTCTTAATGAGCAGTTCTTC,TRBV30,TRBD2,few,TRBJ2-1